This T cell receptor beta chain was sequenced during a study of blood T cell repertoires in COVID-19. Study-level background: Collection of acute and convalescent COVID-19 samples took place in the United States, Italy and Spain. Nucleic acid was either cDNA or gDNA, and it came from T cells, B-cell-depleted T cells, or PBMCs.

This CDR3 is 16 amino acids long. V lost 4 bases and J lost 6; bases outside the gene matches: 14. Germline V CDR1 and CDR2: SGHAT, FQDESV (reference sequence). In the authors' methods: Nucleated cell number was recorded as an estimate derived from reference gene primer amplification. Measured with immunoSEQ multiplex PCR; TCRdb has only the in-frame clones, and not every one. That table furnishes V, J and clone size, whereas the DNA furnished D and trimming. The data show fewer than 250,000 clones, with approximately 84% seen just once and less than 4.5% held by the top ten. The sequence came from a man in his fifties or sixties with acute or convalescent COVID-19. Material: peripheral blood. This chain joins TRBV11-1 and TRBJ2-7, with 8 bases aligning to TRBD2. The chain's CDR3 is CASSSRAGRDTGEQYF. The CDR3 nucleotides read TGTGCCAGCAGCTCAAGGGCCGGGAGGGATACTGGCGAGCAGTACTTC.